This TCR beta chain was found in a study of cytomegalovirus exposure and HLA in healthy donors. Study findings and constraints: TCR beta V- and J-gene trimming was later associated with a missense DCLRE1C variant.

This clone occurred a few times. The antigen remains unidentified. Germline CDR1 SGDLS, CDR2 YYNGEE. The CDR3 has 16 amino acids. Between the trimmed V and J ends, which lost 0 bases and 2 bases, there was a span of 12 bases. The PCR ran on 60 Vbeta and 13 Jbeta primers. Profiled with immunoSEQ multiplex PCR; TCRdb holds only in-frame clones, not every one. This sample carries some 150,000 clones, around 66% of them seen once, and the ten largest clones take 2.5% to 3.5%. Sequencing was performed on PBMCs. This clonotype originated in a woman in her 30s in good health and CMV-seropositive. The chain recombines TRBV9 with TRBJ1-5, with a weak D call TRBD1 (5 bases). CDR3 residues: CASSVGNGAGNQPQHF. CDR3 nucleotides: TGTGCCAGCAGCGTAGGAAATGGGGCTGGCAATCAGCCCCAGCATTTT.